The source of this T cell receptor beta chain is a study of T cell responses to AZD1222 COVID-19 vaccine. Sequenced by immunoSEQ multiplex PCR; TCRdb stores in-frame clones only, minus some. The sample includes roughly 170,000 clones, 90% to 95% of them seen just once. Trimming pared 3 bases from V and 0 bases from J, leaving 9 bases between. Germline V CDR1 and CDR2: SGHNT, YYREEE (reference sequence). The CDR3 is made up of 14 amino acids. The rearrangement joins TRBV5-4 to TRBJ1-2, with D possibly being TRBD1 (5 bases). The source of this sequence is an adult who received the AZD1222 COVID-19 vaccine. Sequencing used peripheral blood, obtained 28 days after the second AZD1222 dose. The CDR3 coding sequence is TGTGCCAGCAGCTCCAGGGTTACTAACTATGGCTACACCTTC. This gives the protein CASSSRVTNYGYTF.